Listed below are T cell receptor beta chains from one sample, sequenced in a study of monozygotic twins with inflammatory bowel disease. After re-calling the 5' RACE reads, TCRdb lists one entry per CDR3 protein, DNA absent. The repertoire table contains 150,000 or so distinct CDR3 sequences. Sequenced: blood. These receptors came from a human donor with ulcerative colitis or Crohn's disease, or a healthy co-twin of an affected twin (not recorded which). CDR3s include the opening cysteine and the closing phenylalanine or tryptophan.

>TRBV20-1|TRBJ2-3
CSTDRSTDTQYF
>TRBV5-1|TRBJ2-3
CASSARAYTDTQYF
>TRBV11-1|TRBJ1-2
CASSLTRSSSNYGYTF
>TRBV3-1|TRBJ2-4
CASSHSFGDIQYF
>TRBV29-1|TRBJ1-2
CSVEDRVDYGYTF
>TRBV4-2|TRBJ2-5
CASSPGQGKETQYF
>TRBV28|TRBJ2-1
CASSGVTGGLNEQFF
>TRBV28|TRBJ1-4
CASRTRGWPISGNEKLFF
>TRBV16|TRBJ2-7
CASSQYAYEQYF
>TRBV6-1|TRBJ1-1
CASIGARGTEAFF
>TRBV29-1|TRBJ2-6
CSVPRREGSGANVLTF
>TRBV27|TRBJ1-1
CASSTGIEAFF
>TRBV6-2/TRBV6-3|TRBJ1-2
CASTPDRGTMFRGYTF
>TRBV27|TRBJ2-7
CASSLEAGGPYEQYF
>TRBV12-3/TRBV12-4|TRBJ2-6
CASSLELVSGANVLTF
>TRBV7-2|TRBJ2-5
CASSLRTGRETQYF
>TRBV13|TRBJ2-7
CASRHRGAMNYEQYF
>TRBV3-1|TRBJ2-1
CASSQANNEQFF
>TRBV20-1|TRBJ2-4
CSAQDRDKNIQYF
>TRBV12-3/TRBV12-4|TRBJ2-5
CASSIAGGVETQYF
>TRBV5-4|TRBJ2-5
CASSFSPGYQETQYF
>TRBV20-1|TRBJ2-7
CSAKRGPYEQYF
>TRBV2|TRBJ1-5
CATRQGQGDDQPQHF
>TRBV20-1|TRBJ1-1
CSARETGVISEAFF